The 8 T cell receptor beta chains presented below share a single source sample, sequenced in a study of T cells after yellow fever vaccination. TCRdb processed the 5' RACE reads anew with MiXCR; each CDR3 protein has one entry. There are hundreds of thousands of distinct CDR3 sequences in the sample; 3.6% occur only once, and about 20% lies in the top ten. Material: PBMCs, obtained on the day of the yellow fever booster vaccination. The receptors were gathered from a man aged 18 to 30 who received the YFV17D yellow fever vaccine.

The sample holds a few counts of this clonotype. The chain is built from TRBV3-1 and TRBJ1-1; D gene ambiguous. The CDR3 has 15 amino acids. Trimming shortened V by 2 bases and J by 2 bases, and 12 bases separated the two germline ends. Germline CDR1 LGHDT, CDR2 YNNKEL (reference sequence). The CDR3 protein is CASSQIETVNTEAFF. CDR3 coding DNA: TGTGCCAGCAGCCAAATTGAAACAGTAAACACTGAAGCTTTCTTT.

In its sample, this clonotype was seen many times. V is TRBV6-6 and J is TRBJ2-5; 13 bases are a match to TRBD2. The CDR3 has 16 amino acids. CDR1 MNHNY and CDR2 SVGAGI come from the germline V gene (reference sequence). Losses at the gene ends were 5 bases for V and 5 bases for J; bases not matched to a gene: 8. The CDR3 here is CASSPQTSGGSETQYF. The CDR3 coding sequence is TGTGCCAGCAGTCCGCAGACTAGCGGGGGGAGCGAGACCCAGTACTTC.

This clonotype was seen ten or more times. This chain connects TRBV3-1 to TRBJ2-5, with D hard to call. The germline gives CDR1 LGHDT, CDR2 YNNKEL (reference sequence). The CDR3 has 11 residues. The V and J ends lost 4 bases and 5 bases respectively, with 5 bases between them. CDR3 DNA: TGTGCCAGCAGCCGGAAGGAGACCCAGTACTTC. Its translation: CASSRKETQYF.

The table lists this clonotype with many counts. J is TRBJ1-1 and V is TRBV6-2 or TRBV6-3, with unresolved D. CDR3 size: 14 residues. Trimming stripped 2 bases from V and 3 bases from J, with 10 bases between. CDR1 MNHEY and CDR2 SVGEGT come from the germline V gene. CDR3 loop: CASSYNPGHTEAFF. The CDR3 nucleotides are TGTGCCAGCAGTTACAATCCCGGACACACTGAAGCTTTCTTT.

This clonotype was observed many times. The chain has TRBV5-6 and TRBJ1-1; TRBD1 might be the D (5 bases). CDR1 and CDR2 from the germline V gene are SGHDT and YYEEEE. There are 13 residues in the CDR3. V was cut by 7 bases and J by 1 base, with 11 bases left in between. The DNA of the CDR3 is TGTGCCAGCCCTGGGACGGGGAACACTGAAGCTTTCTTT. Protein product: CASPGTGNTEAFF.

This clonotype appeared many times. The chain links TRBV7-2 to TRBJ2-2; possibly TRBD2 for D (6 bases). The V gene lost 5 bases and the J gene lost 5 bases, with 12 bases spanning the gap. The CDR3 totals 14 residues. The germline V gene encodes CDR1 SGHTA and CDR2 FQGNSA. The CDR3 region is CASSGGSGTGELFF. CDR3 bases: TGTGCCAGCAGCGGGGGGTCGGGAACCGGGGAGCTGTTTTTT. Supplemented by reference TRBV7-2 and TRBJ2-2, the full variable domain reads GAGVSQSPSNKVTEKGKDVELRCDPISGHTALYWYRQSLGQGLEFLIYFQGNSAPDKSGLPSDRFSAERTGGSVSTLTIQRTQQEDSAVYLCASSGGSGTGELFFGEGSRLTVL.

This clonotype turned up a few times. V is TRBV4-3 and J is TRBJ1-6; 10 bases agree with TRBD1. CDR3 length equals 18 residues. V gave up 4 bases and J gave up 4 bases; unmatched junction bases: 10. CDR1 is LGHNA, CDR2 YSLEER, per germline. The CDR3 DNA is TGCGCCAGCAGCCCCAGGGACAGGGGAGCGGGATATAATTCACCCCTCCACTTT. The encoded protein is CASSPRDRGAGYNSPLHF.

This clonotype has a handful of counts. This chain connects TRBV5-1 to TRBJ1-4; D is unclear. With 4 bases removed from V and 0 bases from J, the gap between germline ends came to 10 bases. The V gene's germline CDR1 is SGHRS and CDR2 YFSETQ. The CDR3 extends over 15 amino acids. The CDR3 loop is CASSSNPATNEKLFF. As DNA, the CDR3 is TGCGCCAGCAGCAGCAATCCTGCAACTAATGAAAAACTGTTTTTT.